Below, 21 T cell receptor beta chains from the same sample are listed, as sequenced in a study of response to subunit inactivated influenza vaccine. Using its own MiXCR run on the RT-PCR reads, TCRdb lists one record per CDR3 protein. The top ten clones hold approximately 3% of a sample with 450,000 to 600,000 distinct CDR3 sequences, approximately 15% of them seen once. The sequenced sample was CD4+ T cells sorted from PBMCs, obtained roughly 24 months after vaccination. Every receptor here comes from a man between 45 and 75 years old who received an inactivated influenza vaccine.

This chain uses TRBV18 with TRBJ2-1; 7 positions match TRBD1. Germline assignment: CDR1 KGHSH and CDR2 LQKENI. With 4 bases clipped from V and 7 bases from J, the junction kept 10 bases outside the gene matches. This CDR3 spans 15 amino acids. The CDR3 reads CASSRTGQRKNEQFF. The CDR3 DNA follows: TGTGCCAGCTCACGGACGGGACAGCGAAAGAATGAGCAGTTCTTC.

This clonotype occurred many times. The chain recombines TRBV5-1 with TRBJ1-1, with TRBD1 matching over 8 bases. CDR1 and CDR2 (germline): SGHRS, YFSETQ. CDR3 length: 14 amino acids. V shed 4 bases, J shed 5 bases, and the junction held 7 bases outside the gene matches. In DNA form, the CDR3 reads TGCGCCAGCAGCCTAACAGGGGGGAGGACTGAAGCTTTCTTT. Residues: CASSLTGGRTEAFF.

This clonotype was seen a few times. The chain links TRBV30 to TRBJ1-5; 11 nucleotides align to TRBD1. Germline V gene lookup returns CDR1 GTSNPN and CDR2 SVGIG (reference sequence). The CDR3 covers 14 residues. V was pared by 8 bases and J by 6 bases, with 9 bases of the junction left unmatched. The CDR3 reads CADRDRGLIQPQHF. The CDR3 DNA follows: TGTGCCGACCGGGACAGGGGGTTGATTCAGCCCCAGCATTTT.

CDR3 residues: CASRRPGDSGELFF. Written as DNA, the CDR3 is TGTGCCAGCAGACGACCAGGGGATTCCGGGGAGCTGTTTTTT. This chain uses TRBV7-9 with TRBJ2-2, with D possibly TRBD1 on 6 matching bases. This CDR3 region has 14 residues. Germline V gives CDR1 SEHNR, CDR2 FQNEAQ (reference sequence). V lost 6 bases to trimming and J lost 6 bases, with 14 bases between them.

The genes are TRBV4-3 and TRBJ1-1; D ambiguous. The CDR3 is made up of 14 amino acids. Trimming took off 0 bases at V and 5 bases at J, with 10 bases between the two ends. CDR1 LGHNA and CDR2 YSLEER come from the germline V gene. The CDR3 loop is CASSQDQRGTEAFF. Here the CDR3 DNA reads TGCGCCAGCAGCCAAGATCAACGAGGAACTGAAGCTTTCTTT.

This clonotype turned up a few times. The rearrangement joins TRBV12-3 or TRBV12-4 to TRBJ2-7; TRBD1 agrees at 7 bases. CDR3 length: 13 amino acids. Unmatched junction bases numbered 2, after V lost 3 bases and J lost 3 bases. CDR3 amino acids: CASSFDRVYEQYF. In DNA, the CDR3 is TGTGCCAGCAGTTTTGACAGGGTCTACGAGCAGTACTTC.

This clonotype was picked up many times. The junction and the germline gene differ at one end; a read error may be behind it. The CDR3 region is CASSPRQGETQYF. The CDR3 nucleotides read TGCGCCAGCAGCCCCCGTCAAGGGGAGACCCAGTACTTC. The chain is built from TRBV18 and TRBJ2-5; D not certain. CDR1 is KGHSH, CDR2 LQKENI, per germline. The CDR3 is made up of 13 amino acids. The full variable domain, with the rest looked up from reference TRBV18 and TRBJ2-5, is NAGVMQNPRHLVRRRGQEARLRCSPMKGHSHVYWYRQLPEEGLKFMVYLQKENIIDESGMPKERFSAEFPKEGPSILRIQQVVRGDSAAYFCASSPRQGETQYFGPGTRLLVL.

There are many counts of this clonotype. The chain links TRBV12-3 or TRBV12-4 to TRBJ1-5; no reliable D call. The CDR3 has 13 residues. V was cut by 3 bases and J by 4 bases, with 7 bases left in between. CDR3 nucleotides: TGTGCCAGCAGTTTCTTAGGTAATCAGCCCCAGCATTTT. Protein product: CASSFLGNQPQHF.

The gene calls are TRBV5-1 and TRBJ2-7; D possibly uses TRBD1 or TRBD2 (6 bases each). CDR1 SGHRS and CDR2 YFSETQ come from the germline V gene. V was pared by 7 bases and J by 7 bases, with 21 bases between. The CDR3 sequence is 14 residues long. The CDR3 loop is CASSGGQVPSEQYF. Here the CDR3 DNA reads TGCGCCAGCTCCGGGGGCCAGGTACCTAGTGAGCAGTACTTC.

The gene calls are TRBV12-3 or TRBV12-4 and TRBJ1-5; D gene unclear. This CDR3 is 14 amino acids long. V was shortened by 3 bases and J by 4 bases, with 10 bases between the two germline ends. DNA for the CDR3: TGTGCCAGCAGTTTCGGCGGGATTAATCAGCCCCAGCATTTT. It translates to CASSFGGINQPQHF.

The rearrangement joins TRBV20-1 to TRBJ2-1; TRBD1 aligns across 10 bases. The germline gives CDR1 DFQATT, CDR2 SNEGSKA (reference sequence). The J segment lost 8 bases and the V segment lost 6 bases, leaving 13 bases of the junction unmatched. The CDR3 runs to 15 residues. CDR3 coding DNA: TGCAGTGCCACGAATACCGGGACAGGGGTAGATGAGCAGTTCTTC. Translated, it gives CSATNTGTGVDEQFF.

Of note for this clonotype: As the CDR3 is not closed by the conserved phenylalanine or tryptophan, this likely results from a read error. The V call is TRBV15, the J call TRBJ1-5; 9 bases are a match to TRBD1. The CDR3 is made up of 16 amino acids. The J segment lost 5 bases and the V segment lost 1 base, leaving 6 bases of the junction unmatched. CDR1 is LNHNV, CDR2 YYDKDF, per germline (reference sequence). The CDR3 protein is CATSRGGQGKYQPQHS. The DNA for the CDR3 is TGTGCCACCAGCAGAGGGGGACAGGGAAAATATCAGCCCCAGCATTCT.

In this sample, this clonotype turned up a few times. The rearrangement uses TRBV11-2 and TRBJ2-7; the match to TRBD2 covers 10 bases. Germline V gives CDR1 SGHAT, CDR2 FQNNGV. This CDR3 spans 15 amino acids. Trimming at V came to 2 bases and at J to 6 bases, leaving 7 bases not matched to a gene. Written as DNA, the CDR3 is TGTGCCAGCAGCTTAATTAGCGGGAGGCGCGGCGAGCAGTACTTC. Translated, it gives CASSLISGRRGEQYF.

V gene TRBV5-5 combines with J gene TRBJ2-7; D is undetermined. Germline CDR1 SGHKS, CDR2 YYEKEE (reference sequence). Trimming stripped 4 bases from V and 3 bases from J, with 14 bases between. The CDR3 spans 14 residues. CDR3 amino acids: CASSLPAGGYEQYF. CDR3 in DNA: TGTGCCAGCAGCCTACCAGCCGGTGGCTACGAGCAGTACTTC.

The table lists this clonotype with many counts. V gene TRBV20-1 combines with J gene TRBJ1-6; TRBD1 might be the D (5 bases). This CDR3 is 11 amino acids long. V was clipped by 6 bases and J by 14 bases, with 14 bases between them. CDR1 and CDR2 (germline): DFQATT, SNEGSKA (reference sequence). The CDR3 spells CSAPKQVTLHF. CDR3 nucleotides: TGCAGTGCGCCAAAACAGGTTACCCTCCACTTT.

This clonotype has a handful of counts. The chain uses TRBV5-1 and TRBJ2-5, with no clear D. Germline lookup yields CDR1 SGHRS and CDR2 YFSETQ. This CDR3 is built from 13 residues. Trimming took off 1 base at V and 2 bases at J, with 6 bases between the two ends. The CDR3 sequence: CASSLTPQETQYF. CDR3 sequence (DNA): TGCGCCAGCAGCTTGACACCGCAAGAGACCCAGTACTTC.

This clonotype has just a few counts. The chain uses TRBV20-1 and TRBJ1-5; 8 nucleotides align to TRBD1. The CDR3 has 14 amino acids. The germline gives CDR1 DFQATT, CDR2 SNEGSKA (reference sequence). V trimming: 6 bases; J trimming: 3 bases; junction bases outside the gene matches: 7. CDR3 nucleotides: TGCAGTGCAAGGAGGACAGGGATCAATCAGCCCCAGCATTTT. This codes for CSARRTGINQPQHF.

This clonotype was observed many times. The gene calls are TRBV20-1 and TRBJ1-5, with D perhaps TRBD1 (6 bases). Germline CDR1 reads DFQATT; CDR2 reads SNEGSKA (reference sequence). V dropped 5 bases and J dropped 1 base, with 9 bases sitting between them. The CDR3 spans 13 residues. Here the CDR3 DNA reads TGCAGTGCTTCCCAGGGGAGCAATCAGCCCCAGCATTTT. This gives the protein CSASQGSNQPQHF.

This chain connects TRBV20-1 to TRBJ2-5, with D uncertain. Trimming stripped 0 bases from V and 2 bases from J, with 10 bases between. This CDR3 region has 14 residues. CDR1 is DFQATT and CDR2 is SNEGSKA in the germline V gene (reference sequence). The CDR3 here is CSARDPRSQETQYF. DNA for the CDR3: TGCAGTGCTAGAGATCCTAGGTCTCAAGAGACCCAGTACTTC.

The chain links TRBV24-1 to TRBJ2-3, with D uncertain. Deletions cut 4 bases from V and 5 bases from J, with 12 bases between. The CDR3 is 14 amino acids. Looked up from germline, CDR1 is KGHDR and CDR2 is SFDVKD. CDR3 sequence reads: CATSDFQKGDTQYF. The DNA of the CDR3 is TGTGCCACCAGTGACTTTCAAAAGGGAGATACGCAGTATTTT.

In its sample, this clonotype was seen a few times. V usage is TRBV21-1 and J usage is TRBJ1-1; the D segment call TRBD1 is taken from the table without a DNA check. TRBV21-1 is classified as a pseudogene. The CDR3 has 14 residues. CDR3 sequence (DNA): TGTGCCAGCAAGCCATGGGCGGCCGACACTGAAGCTTTCTTT. It encodes CASKPWAADTEAFF.